This T cell receptor beta chain was captured by sequencing in a study of cytomegalovirus exposure and HLA in healthy donors. General observations from the study: The study reported that TCR beta sequences accurately predicted HLA-A and HLA-B alleles in most subjects. Only CMV serostatus was available as immune exposure information. Three chains tied to CMV proved CMV antigen-specific in vitro.

The PCR contained 60 Vbeta and 13 Jbeta primers. Sequencing used immunoSEQ multiplex PCR; TCRdb keeps in-frame clones, though not all of them. The repertoire consists of around 150,000 clones, with just under 80% occurring once and the leading ten covering approximately 9.8%. This clone was observed a single time. Antigen specificity is unknown. This CDR3 has 14 amino acids. Trimming left V 5 bases short and J 1 base short, with 9 bases between. Germline V lookup: CDR1 SGHVS, CDR2 FNYEAQ. This chain uses TRBV7-6 with TRBJ2-1; tentatively, D is TRBD2 (5 bases). The TCR sequence derives from a man between 18 and 29 years old in good health and CMV-seropositive. Source material: PBMCs. The CDR3 loop reads CASSAEASYNEQFF. CDR3 in DNA: TGTGCCAGCAGCGCGGAGGCTTCCTACAATGAGCAGTTCTTC.